This TCR beta chain was sequenced in a study of T cell clones after liver transplantation. As for the study in general: Until 12-24 months post-transplant, subjects got standard immunosuppression and no induction.

The CDR3 length is 14 residues. The germline V gene encodes CDR1 KGHSH and CDR2 LQKENI. The J segment lost 7 bases and the V segment lost 3 bases, leaving 7 bases of the junction unmatched. The repertoire was sequenced with immunoSEQ multiplex PCR; TCRdb's copy has only in-frame clones and lacks some. Among some 110,000 clones listed, 90% were seen once. About this clone itself: What it recognizes is unknown.

Study outcomes and limitations: Graft donor-reactive T cells possibly entered the graft instead of undergoing deletion. These preliminary findings come from unstandardized post-transplant sampling times.

The receptor's source is a human patient who received a liver transplant. Some T cells may be provided by the graft donor. V is TRBV18 and J is TRBJ1-2, with 8 bases identical to TRBD1. Here the sequenced sample was CD4+ T cells from blood, taken 12 months after liver transplant. For the CDR3, the DNA is TGTGCCAGCTCACCGTCAGGACAGGGAGGTGGCTACACCTTC. Translated: CASSPSGQGGGYTF. The full variable domain, with the rest looked up from reference TRBV18 and TRBJ1-2, is NAGVMQNPRHLVRRRGQEARLRCSPMKGHSHVYWYRQLPEEGLKFMVYLQKENIIDESGMPKERFSAEFPKEGPSILRIQQVVRGDSAAYFCASSPSGQGGGYTFGSGTRLTVV.